The 17 T cell receptor beta chains given below trace back to one sample, sequenced in a study of T cells in localized non-small cell lung cancer. The protocol was immunoSEQ multiplex PCR, while the TCRdb copy is restricted to in-frame clones and leaves out a portion. The sample comprises around 90,000 clones, around 80% of which are singletons, and over 15% rests with the top ten. The sequenced sample was PBMCs, obtained before any cancer treatment. The receptors here all came from a man between 40 and 70 years old with stage II squamous cell lung carcinoma.

The chain couples TRBV7-9 to TRBJ2-1; 11 nucleotides agree with TRBD2. The CDR3 contains 17 residues. Germline V lookup: CDR1 SEHNR, CDR2 FQNEAQ (reference sequence). The junction had 10 bases not matched to a gene; V was cut back by 1 base and J by 8 bases. The CDR3 bases are TGTGCCAGCAGCTTAGGAGGGCTAGCGGGAGGAGGGGATGAGCAGTTCTTC. Protein sequence: CASSLGGLAGGGDEQFF.

The rearrangement uses TRBV6-5 and TRBJ1-1; D remains ambiguous. V was clipped by 5 bases and J by 3 bases, with 7 bases between them. Looked up from germline, CDR1 is MNHEY and CDR2 is SVGAGI. The CDR3 is 12 residues long. CDR3 loop: CASSGQYTEAFF. CDR3 DNA sequence: TGTGCCAGCAGTGGGCAGTACACTGAAGCTTTCTTT.

This rearrangement joins TRBV29-1 to TRBJ1-2, with 7 bases aligning to TRBD1. The CDR3 length is 13 residues. J lost 4 bases, V lost 4 bases, and 6 bases had no gene match. Germline CDR1 SQVTM, CDR2 ANQGSEA. CDR3 DNA sequence: TGCAGCGTTGGAGCAGGGGGAGGCTATGGCTACACCTTC. Its translation: CSVGAGGGYGYTF. The complete variable domain, with remaining parts taken from reference TRBV29-1 and TRBJ1-2, reads SAVISQKPSRDICQRGTSLTIQCQVDSQVTMMFWYRQQPGQSLTLIATANQGSEATYESGFVIDKFPISRPNLTFSTLTVSNMSPEDSSIYLCSVGAGGGYGYTFGSGTRLTVV.

The chain links TRBV6-1 to TRBJ1-2, with TRBD1 as a possible D gene (5 bases). Trimming stripped 10 bases from V and 0 bases from J, with 15 bases between. Germline V gives CDR1 MNHNS, CDR2 SASEGT. This CDR3 contains 14 residues. The CDR3 nucleotides are TGTGCCACCCTGCAGGGCTACTCTAACTATGGCTACACCTTC. This gives the protein CATLQGYSNYGYTF.

In this sample, this clone turned up once. The chain employs TRBV28 and TRBJ2-1; D might be TRBD2 (7 bases). There are 16 residues in the CDR3. The germline CDR1 and CDR2 sequences are MDHEN and SYDVKM. Trimming took 6 bases from V and 3 from J, leaving 18 bases between them. The CDR3: CASSRATGGHYNEQFF. CDR3 DNA sequence: TGTGCCAGCAGCCGAGCAACCGGGGGGCACTACAATGAGCAGTTCTTC.

The genes are TRBV29-1 and TRBJ2-7; D is ambiguous. CDR3 size: 14 residues. Trimming shortened V by 4 bases and J by 0 bases, and 13 bases separated the two germline ends. Germline lookup yields CDR1 SQVTM and CDR2 ANQGSEA. The CDR3 DNA follows: TGCAGCGTTGTACCGAGGACGAGCTCCTACGAGCAGTACTTC. It codes for CSVVPRTSSYEQYF.

The chain employs TRBV13 and TRBJ2-7; 8 bases agree with TRBD1. V trimming: 3 bases; J trimming: 0 bases; junction bases outside the gene matches: 4. Germline V gene data show CDR1 as PRHDT and CDR2 as FYEKMQ (reference sequence). This CDR3 is 15 amino acids long. Here the CDR3 reads CASSLRQGASYEQYF. CDR3 DNA sequence: TGTGCCAGCAGCTTGAGGCAGGGGGCCTCCTACGAGCAGTACTTC.

The V and J genes are TRBV6-1 and TRBJ2-5; unclear D gene. Trimming removed 1 base at V and 1 base at J, with 7 bases between. The germline gives CDR1 MNHNS, CDR2 SASEGT. The CDR3 has 14 amino acids. CDR3 in DNA: TGTGCCAGCAGTGAAGTCTGGTCCCAAGAGACCCAGTACTTC. Translating it yields CASSEVWSQETQYF.

J is TRBJ1-3 and V is TRBV19; no clear D. V shed 1 base and J shed 2 bases, with 9 bases lying between them. The CDR3 contains 15 residues. The germline V gene encodes CDR1 LNHDA and CDR2 SQIVND (reference sequence). The DNA of the CDR3 is TGTGCCAGTAGTATAGTCGGAGGAACTGGAAACACCATATATTTT. Translating it yields CASSIVGGTGNTIYF.

This clone has only a few counts. The genes are TRBV28 and TRBJ2-3; TRBD2 matches 15 bases. CDR1 and CDR2 from the germline V gene are MDHEN and SYDVKM. V trimming: 5 bases; J trimming: 3 bases; junction bases outside the gene matches: 9. The CDR3 is 18 amino acids. CDR3 region: CASSLGTSGRPQTDTQYF. The DNA for the CDR3 is TGTGCCAGCAGTCTCGGGACTAGCGGGAGGCCTCAGACAGATACGCAGTATTTT.

V and J are TRBV5-4 and TRBJ1-2; D may be TRBD1 (6 bases). CDR1 is SGHNT, CDR2 YYREEE, per germline (reference sequence). The CDR3 is made up of 15 amino acids. V was trimmed by 4 bases and J by 3 bases, leaving 16 bases between them. The chain's CDR3 is CASSVSPTGYYGYTF. Written as DNA, the CDR3 is TGTGCCAGCAGCGTATCTCCGACAGGTTACTATGGCTACACCTTC.

The chain is built from TRBV19 and TRBJ2-5; 11 bases fit TRBD2. The CDR3 consists of 13 residues. CDR1 and CDR2 (germline): LNHDA, SQIVND (reference sequence). Trimming cost V 7 bases and J 5 bases; bases outside gene matches: 3. CDR3 amino acids: CASTRLAGETQYF. The CDR3 nucleotides are TGTGCCAGTACCAGACTAGCGGGGGAGACCCAGTACTTC.

This rearrangement joins TRBV4-2 to TRBJ2-2; 10 nucleotides line up with TRBD2. The V gene end was trimmed by 2 bases and the J gene end by 5 bases; junction bases not matched to a gene: 5. The CDR3 contains 16 residues. Per the germline V gene, CDR1 is LGHNA and CDR2 is YNFKEQ. The CDR3: CASSQPSGSQTGELFF. CDR3 DNA sequence: TGTGCCAGCAGCCAACCTAGCGGGAGTCAAACCGGGGAGCTGTTTTTT.

A single count supports this clone. Distinct nucleotide sequences in the sample also encode this CDR3. The chain combines TRBV30 with TRBJ1-1, with D possibly matching TRBD1 (6 bases). There are 14 residues in the CDR3. Between the trimmed V and J ends, which lost 0 bases and 4 bases, there was a span of 12 bases. The germline V gene has CDR1 GTSNPN and CDR2 SVGIG (reference sequence). As DNA, the CDR3 is TGTGCCTGGAGTGTAACAGGGCTGGGCACTGAAGCTTTCTTT. It yields the protein CAWSVTGLGTEAFF.

This chain joins TRBV21-1 and TRBJ2-1; the table names TRBD2, a call not compared with the DNA. TRBV21-1 is shown as a pseudogene. The CDR3 is 16 amino acids. CDR3 sequence (DNA): TGTGCCAGCAGCAAAGCGCTCCGGGGTCAGCGGGAGCAGGAGTTCTTC. Translating gives CASSKALRGQREQEFF.

The V gene is TRBV5-1, the J gene TRBJ1-6; 10 nucleotides line up with TRBD1. The J segment lost 8 bases and the V segment lost 0 bases, leaving 2 bases of the junction unmatched. The V gene's germline CDR1 is SGHRS and CDR2 YFSETQ. The CDR3 has 15 amino acids. The chain's CDR3 is CASSLVGTGDSPLHF. Here the CDR3 DNA reads TGCGCCAGCAGCTTGGTAGGGACAGGGGATTCACCCCTCCACTTT.

The chain recombines TRBV6-5 with TRBJ1-2, with TRBD1 identical over 7 bases. The CDR3 has 13 residues. Germline CDR1 MNHEY, CDR2 SVGAGI. V shed 5 bases and J 5 bases; nucleotides not matched to a gene: 5. CDR3 sequence: CASSPTGVYGYTF. The CDR3 bases are TGTGCCAGCAGTCCAACAGGGGTGTATGGCTACACCTTC.